Shown below are 2 T cell receptor beta chains from a single sample sequenced in a study of shared clonotypes between healthy human individuals. Terminally differentiated effector memory CD45RA+ cells were excluded from the naive CD8 cells, which were CD45RO-negative and positively selected for CCR7. The table came from immunoSEQ multiplex PCR; TCRdb's copy has only in-frame clones and leaves some out. The table has fewer than 1 million clones, about 97% seen once. Sequences were obtained from naive CD8+ T cells sorted from blood. The receptors come from a man aged 25-45 years in good health.

V is TRBV25-1 and J is TRBJ2-7, with D perhaps matching TRBD1 (6 bases). The CDR3 is 16 amino acids. The germline V and J ends were trimmed by 4 bases and 2 bases, with 18 bases remaining between them. Germline CDR1 reads MGHDK; CDR2 reads SYGVNS. CDR3 loop: CASSAKGGDNTYEQYF. CDR3 coding DNA: TGTGCCAGCAGTGCTAAGGGTGGGGACAATACCTACGAGCAGTACTTC.

This chain links TRBV28 with TRBJ2-7, with D maybe TRBD1 (6 bases). The CDR3 runs 15 residues. Trimming stripped 5 bases from V and 5 bases from J, with 19 bases between. Looked up from germline, CDR1 is MDHEN and CDR2 is SYDVKM. The DNA of the CDR3 is TGTGCCAGCAGTCCTACAGGGAACCTTCTCGACGAGCAGTACTTC. Translated, it gives CASSPTGNLLDEQYF.